This entry lists 3 T cell receptor beta chains sequenced from one sample in a study of blood T cell repertoires in COVID-19. Measured with immunoSEQ multiplex PCR; TCRdb has only the in-frame clones, and not every one. The sample holds some 150,000 clones; roughly nine tenths are singletons and the top ten take approximately 11%. Sequencing input: peripheral blood. Receptors were obtained from a woman aged 60-75 years with COVID-19, enrolled during active disease.

This chain uses TRBV2 with TRBJ2-3; 16 positions agree with TRBD2. V dropped 8 bases and J dropped 2; count of bases not matched to a gene: 7. This CDR3 comprises 17 residues. Germline lookup yields CDR1 SNHLY and CDR2 FYNNEI. The DNA of the CDR3 is TGTGCCAGCCGAGGGACTAGCGGGAGGGCCCCCACAGATACGCAGTATTTT. It is translated as CASRGTSGRAPTDTQYF.

The chain couples TRBV5-6 to TRBJ2-3; tentative D call: TRBD1 (5 bases). The CDR3 extends over 14 amino acids. The germline V gene encodes CDR1 SGHDT and CDR2 YYEEEE. The V gene lost 1 base and the J gene lost 6 bases, with 12 bases spanning the gap. The CDR3 region has the DNA TGTGCCAGCAGCTTGTGGGGCTACATGGATACGCAGTATTTT. It is translated as CASSLWGYMDTQYF.

This clone was recorded a few times. CDR3 DNA sequence: TGTGCCAGCAGTGAAGGGAGAACGGCGGGGGCCAACGTCCTGACTTTC. Its protein is CASSEGRTAGANVLTF. V and J are TRBV25-1 and TRBJ2-6, with D tentatively TRBD2 (5 bases). The length of the CDR3 is 16 residues. Per germline, CDR1 MGHDK and CDR2 SYGVNS. V lost 2 bases and J lost 4, with 12 bases in between.